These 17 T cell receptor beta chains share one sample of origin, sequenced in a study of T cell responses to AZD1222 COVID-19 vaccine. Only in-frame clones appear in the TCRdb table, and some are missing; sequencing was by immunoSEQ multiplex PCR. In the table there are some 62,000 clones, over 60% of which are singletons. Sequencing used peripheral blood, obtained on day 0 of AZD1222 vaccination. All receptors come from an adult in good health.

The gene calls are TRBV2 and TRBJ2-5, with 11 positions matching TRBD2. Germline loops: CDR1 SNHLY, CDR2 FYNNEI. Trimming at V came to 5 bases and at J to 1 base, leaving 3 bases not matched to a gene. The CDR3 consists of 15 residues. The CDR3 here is CASSLGTSGQETQYF. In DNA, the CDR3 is TGTGCCAGCAGTCTTGGGACTAGCGGCCAAGAGACCCAGTACTTC.

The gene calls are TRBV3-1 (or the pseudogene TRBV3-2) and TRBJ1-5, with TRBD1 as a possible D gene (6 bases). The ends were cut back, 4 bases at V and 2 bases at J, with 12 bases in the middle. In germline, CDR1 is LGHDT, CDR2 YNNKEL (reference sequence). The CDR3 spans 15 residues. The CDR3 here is CASSREGGCNQPQHF. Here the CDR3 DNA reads TGTGCCAGCAGCCGCGAGGGGGGATGCAATCAGCCCCAGCATTTT.

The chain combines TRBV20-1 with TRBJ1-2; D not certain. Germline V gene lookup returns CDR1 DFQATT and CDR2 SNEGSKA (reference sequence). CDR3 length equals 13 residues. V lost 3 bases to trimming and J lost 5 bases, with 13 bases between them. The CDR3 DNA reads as TGCAGTGCTAGTGGGCTCAGGAAATATGGCTACACCTTC. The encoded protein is CSASGLRKYGYTF.

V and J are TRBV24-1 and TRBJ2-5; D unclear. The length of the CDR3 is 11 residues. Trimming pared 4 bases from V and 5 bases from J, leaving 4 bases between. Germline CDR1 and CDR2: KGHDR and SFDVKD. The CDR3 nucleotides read TGTGCCACCAGTGACCTGGAGACCCAGTACTTC. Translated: CATSDLETQYF.

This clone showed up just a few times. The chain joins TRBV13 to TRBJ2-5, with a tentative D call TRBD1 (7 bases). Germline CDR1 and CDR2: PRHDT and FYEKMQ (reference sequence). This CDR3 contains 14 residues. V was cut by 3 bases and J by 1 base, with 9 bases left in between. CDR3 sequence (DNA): TGTGCCAGCAGCTTCAGGGGGGCCCAAGAGACCCAGTACTTC. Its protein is CASSFRGAQETQYF.

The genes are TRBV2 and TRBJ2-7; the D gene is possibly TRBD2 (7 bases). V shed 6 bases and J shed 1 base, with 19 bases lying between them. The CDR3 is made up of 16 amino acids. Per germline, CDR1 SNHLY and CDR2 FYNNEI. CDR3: CASRGRGTELSYEQYF. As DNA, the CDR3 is TGTGCCAGCAGGGGGAGGGGGACGGAGCTTTCCTACGAGCAGTACTTC.

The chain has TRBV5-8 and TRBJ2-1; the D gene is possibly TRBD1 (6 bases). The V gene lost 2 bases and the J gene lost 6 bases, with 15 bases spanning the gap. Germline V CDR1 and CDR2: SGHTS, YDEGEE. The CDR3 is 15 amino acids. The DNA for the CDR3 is TGTGCCAGCAGCTTAGGGGACACCGTTCTCAATGAGCAGTTCTTC. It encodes CASSLGDTVLNEQFF.

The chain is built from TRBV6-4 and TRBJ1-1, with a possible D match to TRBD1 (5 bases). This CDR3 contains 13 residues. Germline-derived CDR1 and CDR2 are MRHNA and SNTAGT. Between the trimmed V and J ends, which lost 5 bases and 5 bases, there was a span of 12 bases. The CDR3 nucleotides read TGTGCCAGCAGTACACAACGGGGGACTGAAGCTTTCTTT. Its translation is CASSTQRGTEAFF.

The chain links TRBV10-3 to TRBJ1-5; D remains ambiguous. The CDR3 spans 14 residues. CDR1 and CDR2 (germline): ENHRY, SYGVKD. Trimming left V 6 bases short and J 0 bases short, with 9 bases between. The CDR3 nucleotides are TGTGCCATCAGCGAGGACGGTAGCAATCAGCCCCAGCATTTT. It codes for CAISEDGSNQPQHF.

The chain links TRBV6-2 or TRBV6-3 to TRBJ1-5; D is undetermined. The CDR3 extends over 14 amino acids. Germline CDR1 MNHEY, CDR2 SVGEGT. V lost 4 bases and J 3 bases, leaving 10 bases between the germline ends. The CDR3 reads CASSLVSTNQPQHF. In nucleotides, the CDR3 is TGTGCCAGCAGTTTAGTGTCAACCAATCAGCCCCAGCATTTT.

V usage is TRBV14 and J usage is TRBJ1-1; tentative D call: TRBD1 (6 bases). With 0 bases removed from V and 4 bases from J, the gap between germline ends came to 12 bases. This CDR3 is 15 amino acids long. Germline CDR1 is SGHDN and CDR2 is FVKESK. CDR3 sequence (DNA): TGTGCCAGCAGCCAAGACGGGGGGCGATTCACTGAAGCTTTCTTT. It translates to CASSQDGGRFTEAFF. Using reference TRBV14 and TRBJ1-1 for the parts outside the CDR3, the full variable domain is EAGVTQFPSHSVIEKGQTVTLRCDPISGHDNLYWYRRVMGKEIKFLLHFVKESKQDESGMPNNRFLAERTGGTYSTLKVQPAELEDSGVYFCASSQDGGRFTEAFFGQGTRLTVV.

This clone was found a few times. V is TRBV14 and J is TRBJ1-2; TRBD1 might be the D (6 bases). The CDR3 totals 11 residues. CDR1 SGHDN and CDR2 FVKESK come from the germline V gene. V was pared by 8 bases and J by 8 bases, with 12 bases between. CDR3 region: CASGLGGGYTF. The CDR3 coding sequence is TGTGCCAGCGGATTGGGGGGCGGCTACACCTTC.

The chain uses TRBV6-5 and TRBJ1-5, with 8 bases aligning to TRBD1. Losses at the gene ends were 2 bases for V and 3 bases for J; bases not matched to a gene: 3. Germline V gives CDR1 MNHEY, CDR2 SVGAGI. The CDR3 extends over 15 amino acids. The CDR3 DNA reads TGTGCCAGCAGTTACCGGACAGGGACCAATCAGCCCCAGCATTTT. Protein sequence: CASSYRTGTNQPQHF.

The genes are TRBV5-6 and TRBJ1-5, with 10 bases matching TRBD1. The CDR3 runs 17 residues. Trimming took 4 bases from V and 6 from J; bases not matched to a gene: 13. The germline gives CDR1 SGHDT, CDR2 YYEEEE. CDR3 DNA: TGTGCCAGCAGCCCTTATAGCCGGGACAGGGGACGTCAGCCCCAGCATTTT. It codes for CASSPYSRDRGRQPQHF.

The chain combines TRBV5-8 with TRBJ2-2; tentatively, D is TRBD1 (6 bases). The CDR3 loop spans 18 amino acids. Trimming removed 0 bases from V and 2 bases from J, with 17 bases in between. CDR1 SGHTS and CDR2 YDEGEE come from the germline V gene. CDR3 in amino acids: CASSLAGRDTLNTGELFF. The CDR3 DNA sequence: TGTGCCAGCAGCTTGGCCGGTCGGGACACACTTAACACCGGGGAGCTGTTTTTT.

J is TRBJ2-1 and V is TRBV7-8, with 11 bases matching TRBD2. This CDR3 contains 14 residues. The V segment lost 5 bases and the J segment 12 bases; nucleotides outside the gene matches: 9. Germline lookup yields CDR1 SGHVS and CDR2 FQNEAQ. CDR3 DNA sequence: TGTGCCAGCAGCGGTAGCGGGGGGGGCCTCGGGCAGTTCTTC. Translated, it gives CASSGSGGGLGQFF.

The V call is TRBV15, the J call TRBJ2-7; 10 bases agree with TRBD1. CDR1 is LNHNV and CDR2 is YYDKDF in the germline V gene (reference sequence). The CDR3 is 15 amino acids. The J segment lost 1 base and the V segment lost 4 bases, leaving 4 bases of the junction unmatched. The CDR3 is CATSNPGQGSYEQYF. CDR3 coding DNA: TGTGCCACCAGCAACCCGGGACAGGGGTCCTACGAGCAGTACTTC.